Shown below are 23 T cell receptor beta chains from a single sample sequenced in a study of blood T cell repertoires in COVID-19. Sequencing used immunoSEQ multiplex PCR; TCRdb keeps in-frame clones, though not all of them. Of around 170,000 clones listed, around 75% are singletons. Sequencing input: peripheral blood. The source of these receptors is a woman over 75 with acute or convalescent COVID-19.

This clone was counted a single time. This sequence joins TRBV10-1 and TRBJ2-7, with 7 nucleotides matching TRBD1. CDR3 length equals 14 residues. Germline assignment: CDR1 WNHNN and CDR2 SYGVQD (reference sequence). With V trimmed by 4 bases and J by 7 bases, 10 bases remained unmatched. In nucleotides, the CDR3 is TGCGCCAGCAGTGGGGGACAGCTATTATCAGAGCAGTACTTC. Residues: CASSGGQLLSEQYF.

The rearrangement links TRBV29-1 to TRBJ2-7; no firm D call. This CDR3 is 13 amino acids long. Trimming took off 4 bases at V and 3 bases at J, with 13 bases between the two ends. CDR1 SQVTM and CDR2 ANQGSEA come from the germline V gene. CDR3 in DNA: TGCAGCGTTGCCTCCCAGATTGACTACGAGCAGTACTTC. Translation gives CSVASQIDYEQYF.

This clone has a single count. This chain uses TRBV6-5 with TRBJ1-2; 7 positions agree with TRBD1. The CDR3 spans 11 residues. Trimming at V came to 5 bases and at J to 6 bases, leaving 0 bases not matched to a gene. Germline V gene sequence: CDR1 MNHEY, CDR2 SVGAGI. This CDR3 reads CASSQGDGYTF. The CDR3 DNA sequence: TGTGCCAGCAGTCAGGGGGATGGCTACACCTTC.

The V call is TRBV19, the J call TRBJ2-6; D call uncertain. Per the germline V gene, CDR1 is LNHDA and CDR2 is SQIVND (reference sequence). CDR3 length: 18 amino acids. V lost 5 bases and J 1 base, leaving 18 bases between the germline ends. The CDR3 bases are TGTGCCAGTAGTCCAGGTCAGCTTCGCCGGTCTGGGGCCAACGTCCTGACTTTC. This sequence encodes CASSPGQLRRSGANVLTF.

J is TRBJ1-4 and V is TRBV10-2, with 8 bases lining up with TRBD1. Germline V gene sequence: CDR1 WSHSY, CDR2 SAAADI. V was clipped by 6 bases and J by 0 bases; unmatched bases: 6. CDR3 size: 16 residues. Here the CDR3 reads CASRKGQGTTNEKLFF. CDR3 DNA sequence: TGCGCCAGCAGAAAAGGACAGGGAACAACTAATGAAAAACTGTTTTTT.

This clone appeared once. V usage is TRBV18 and J usage is TRBJ2-7, with 7 bases that match TRBD2. Germline values: CDR1 KGHSH, CDR2 LQKENI. The CDR3 spans 12 residues. Unmatched junction bases numbered 3, after V lost 4 bases and J lost 6 bases. Here the CDR3 DNA reads TGTGCCAGCTCACTGCGGGAGTTCGAGCAGTACTTC. Residues: CASSLREFEQYF.

This rearrangement joins TRBV7-8 to TRBJ1-5; D may be TRBD1 (5 bases). Trimming took 10 bases from V and 2 from J, leaving 12 bases between them. CDR1 is SGHVS and CDR2 is FQNEAQ in the germline V gene. This CDR3 spans 13 amino acids. The CDR3 DNA is TGTGCCACTCCGGGGGTTGGCAATCAGCCCCAGCATTTT. Translated, it gives CATPGVGNQPQHF.

V gene TRBV5-1 combines with J gene TRBJ1-1; 8 nucleotides match TRBD1. The V gene end was trimmed by 4 bases and the J gene end by 5 bases; junction bases not matched to a gene: 7. CDR1 SGHRS and CDR2 YFSETQ come from the germline V gene. The CDR3 runs to 14 residues. In nucleotides, the CDR3 is TGCGCCAGCAGCCCCCAGGGGGCACGGACTGAAGCTTTCTTT. Its protein product is CASSPQGARTEAFF.

CDR3 protein: CAWRSLGQEGGYTF. The CDR3 coding sequence is TGTGCCTGGAGGTCATTGGGACAGGAGGGGGGCTACACCTTC. The chain recombines TRBV30 with TRBJ1-2, with 8 bases lining up with TRBD1. The germline V gene has CDR1 GTSNPN and CDR2 SVGIG (reference sequence). There are 14 residues in the CDR3. V shed 3 bases and J 8 bases; nucleotides not matched to a gene: 11.

This clone appeared a single time. The chain employs TRBV7-2 and TRBJ1-2; TRBD1 is a possible D gene (6 bases). Germline loops: CDR1 SGHTA, CDR2 FQGNSA. V shed 4 bases and J shed 4 bases, with 16 bases lying between them. The CDR3 has 15 amino acids. As DNA, the CDR3 is TGTGCCAGCAGCTCTACCCGGACAGCCTTCTATGGCTACACCTTC. This encodes CASSSTRTAFYGYTF.

The table lists this clone with a count of one. This chain connects TRBV6-5 to TRBJ1-4; 9 nucleotides align to TRBD1. The CDR3 length is 15 residues. CDR1 MNHEY and CDR2 SVGAGI come from the germline V gene. Losses at the gene ends were 2 bases for V and 5 bases for J; bases not matched to a gene: 3. DNA of the CDR3: TGTGCCAGCAGTTACGGGGGGACAGGGAATGAAAAACTGTTTTTT. Encoded protein: CASSYGGTGNEKLFF.

The genes are TRBV18 and TRBJ2-5; no reliable D call. Germline V lookup: CDR1 KGHSH, CDR2 LQKENI. Trimming pared 1 base from V and 1 base from J, leaving 7 bases between. The CDR3 spans 14 residues. This CDR3 reads CASSPQNGQETQYF. The CDR3 DNA reads TGTGCCAGCTCACCACAAAACGGCCAAGAGACCCAGTACTTC.

The chain combines TRBV28 with TRBJ1-5; D might be TRBD1 (5 bases). This CDR3 has 13 residues. Looked up from germline, CDR1 is MDHEN and CDR2 is SYDVKM. V was clipped by 2 bases and J by 7 bases, with 9 bases between them. CDR3 DNA: TGTGCCAGCAGTTTACCCAGGGCCCAGCCCCAGCATTTT. This gives the protein CASSLPRAQPQHF.

V and J are TRBV28 and TRBJ1-2; a possible D gene is TRBD1 (6 bases). The length of the CDR3 is 14 residues. V lost 5 bases to trimming and J lost 7 bases, with 17 bases between them. Germline-derived CDR1 and CDR2 are MDHEN and SYDVKM. The CDR3 DNA follows: TGTGCCAGCAGTGGACAGACGGACGTGGGTGGCTACACCTTC. The encoded protein is CASSGQTDVGGYTF.

Concerning this clone itself: At one end, the junction sequence differs from germline, possibly due to a read error. The chain combines TRBV5-8 with TRBJ1-6, with 8 bases matching TRBD1. CDR1 SGHTS and CDR2 YDEGEE come from the germline V gene. The CDR3 is 13 amino acids. The CDR3, as DNA: TGTGCCGGCAGGGGGCTGGCGGATTCACCCCTCCACTTT. Encoded protein: CAGRGLADSPLHF.

V is TRBV7-9 and J is TRBJ2-3; possible D gene TRBD1, 5 bases. The CDR3 runs 16 residues. CDR1 and CDR2 from the germline V gene are SEHNR and FQNEAQ (reference sequence). Trimming shortened V by 3 bases and J by 2 bases, and 15 bases separated the two germline ends. The CDR3 here is CASSFSGDGATDTQYF. CDR3 bases: TGTGCCAGCAGCTTCTCTGGGGATGGGGCCACAGATACGCAGTATTTT.

This clone was detected only a few times. The chain is built from TRBV7-9 and TRBJ2-5; 8 nucleotides agree with TRBD1. This CDR3 region has 16 residues. CDR1 SEHNR and CDR2 FQNEAQ come from the germline V gene (reference sequence). V lost 6 bases, J lost 1 base, and 10 bases stayed unmatched. The CDR3 loop reads CASSQGQALLQETQYF. For the CDR3, the DNA is TGTGCCAGCAGTCAGGGACAGGCCCTACTCCAAGAGACCCAGTACTTC. The whole variable domain, remainder taken from reference TRBV7-9 and TRBJ2-5, is DTGVSQNPRHKITKRGQNVTFRCDPISEHNRLYWYRQTLGQGPEFLTYFQNEAQLEKSRLLSDRFSAERPKGSFSTLEIQRTEQGDSAMYLCASSQGQALLQETQYFGPGTRLLVL.

V gene TRBV6-1 combines with J gene TRBJ1-5; D is uncertain. The CDR3 has 15 residues. Germline V gene data show CDR1 as MNHNS and CDR2 as SASEGT. V was cut by 2 bases and J by 0 bases, with 8 bases left in between. Written as DNA, the CDR3 is TGTGCCAGCAGTGAAAACCGAGTTAGCAATCAGCCCCAGCATTTT. Amino acid sequence: CASSENRVSNQPQHF.

The rearrangement joins TRBV5-1 to TRBJ2-7; 7 bases match TRBD1. Trimming cost V 7 bases and J 0 bases; bases outside gene matches: 10. This CDR3 is built from 15 residues. Per germline, CDR1 SGHRS and CDR2 YFSETQ. CDR3: CASGRGGGYSYEQYF. The CDR3 DNA reads as TGCGCCAGCGGGAGAGGGGGCGGGTACTCCTACGAGCAGTACTTC.

This rearrangement joins TRBV7-8 to TRBJ2-3; TRBD2 is a possible D gene (5 bases). V was pared by 6 bases and J by 6 bases, with 13 bases between. The V gene's germline CDR1 is SGHVS and CDR2 FQNEAQ. The CDR3 consists of 13 residues. The CDR3: CASSTGRLDTQYF. The CDR3 bases are TGTGCCAGCAGTACGGGGAGATTGGATACGCAGTATTTT.

The rearrangement uses TRBV7-2 and TRBJ2-5, with D perhaps matching TRBD2 (5 bases). Trimming pared 3 bases from V and 2 bases from J, leaving 7 bases between. In germline, CDR1 is SGHTA, CDR2 FQGNSA. The CDR3 contains 13 residues. The chain's CDR3 is CASSFRGQETQYF. The CDR3 nucleotides read TGTGCCAGCAGCTTTAGAGGGCAAGAGACCCAGTACTTC.

The chain employs TRBV18 and TRBJ1-1, with no clear D. The CDR3 contains 14 residues. From germline, CDR1 is KGHSH and CDR2 LQKENI. The ends were cut back, 3 bases at V and 4 bases at J, with 12 bases in the middle. The DNA of the CDR3 is TGTGCCAGCTCACCCAACCCCCGGGGCACTGAAGCTTTCTTT. This translates into CASSPNPRGTEAFF. The whole variable domain, filled in from reference TRBV18 and TRBJ1-1, reads NAGVMQNPRHLVRRRGQEARLRCSPMKGHSHVYWYRQLPEEGLKFMVYLQKENIIDESGMPKERFSAEFPKEGPSILRIQQVVRGDSAAYFCASSPNPRGTEAFFGQGTRLTVV.

This sequence joins TRBV15 and TRBJ1-2, with 8 bases aligning to TRBD1. Germline lookup yields CDR1 LNHNV and CDR2 YYDKDF (reference sequence). Trimming at V came to 2 bases and at J to 6 bases, leaving 14 bases not matched to a gene. This CDR3 spans 17 amino acids. The CDR3 protein is CATSRSIAGGALNGYTF. CDR3 coding DNA: TGTGCCACCAGCAGATCAATAGCAGGGGGCGCGTTAAATGGCTACACCTTC.